This T cell receptor (beta chain) was sequenced in a study of early T cells in non-severe SARS-CoV-2 infection. Overall study: The study sequenced bulk RNA from unsorted whole blood, with chains unpaired.

Trimming removed 4 bases at V and 5 bases at J, with 14 bases between. Germline-derived CDR1 and CDR2 are SGHTA and FQGNSA. The CDR3 is 15 residues long. Points from the study as a whole: CD4 and private specificities were missed by VDJdb matching, which favored anti-spike CD8 responses.

Each cDNA molecule carried a unique molecular identifier. TCRdb re-called the 5' RACE reads with MiXCR, one entry per CDR3 protein. The table includes some 96,000 distinct CDR3 sequences, 15% detected once. A note on this clonotype: Its target is not known.

The source of this sequence is an adult who was a healthcare worker with PCR-confirmed SARS-CoV-2 infection or an uninfected control (not recorded which). Material: whole blood. The chain recombines TRBV7-2 with TRBJ1-4; TRBD1 is a possible D gene (6 bases). CDR3 sequence reads: CASSWQGQTNEKLFF. The CDR3 bases are TGTGCCAGCAGCTGGCAAGGACAGACAAATGAAAAACTGTTTTTT.